This paragraph reports one T cell receptor (beta chain). This clonotype is medium-sized (0.01 to 0.1%) in its sample. The clone's antigen remains unknown. Base qualities are not recorded, but no much larger clone differs from it by a single base. The sample comes from a study of beta chain bispecific antibodies for T cell cancers (dated by TCRdb to about 2021). Background for the entire study: Healthy donor T cells were cocultured with T cell leukemia lines and bispecific antibodies, then TRBV sequencing of surviving cells measured the depletion of each TRBV family. Jurkat cells expressed surface TRBV12 (TRBV12-3), and HPB-ALL cells expressed surface TRBV5-5.

Unique molecular identifier barcodes were incorporated into the libraries and were used for clonotype quantification. Qiagen AllPrep DNA/RNA Micro kits were used to isolate total RNA, and an Agilent TapeStation was used to check RNA quality. TCR beta libraries were built by 5' RACE: cDNA synthesis followed by two PCR steps using TCR beta constant-region gene-specific primers. TCR beta libraries were sequenced on an Illumina MiSeq platform. Concerning the study's data processing: Reads were processed with MIGEC, MiXCR and VDJtools. To get a clonotype's frequency, the unique molecular identifiers belonging to that clonotype were divided by all unique molecular identifiers in the sample. Nonfunctional TRBV genes classified in IMGT as pseudogenes or open reading frames, such as TRBV1, TRBV12-1 and TRBV21, were excluded. The public sequencing data were trimmed at Q25 with fastp and processed into clonotypes with MiXCR by TCRdb, which kept only in-frame beta chains. Every entry covers one CDR3 protein and lists the most common genes and DNA from its rows. Here the V and J calls rest on TCRdb's processing, not on the authors' analysis. The sample table shows about 20,000 distinct CDR3 sequences, and approximately 2.2% are seen once. 4.5% to 6.5% of the sample belongs to the ten largest clones.

The full study reports these points: Compared with anti-CD19, anti-TRBV12 exposure reduced the TRBV12-3 share of total TRBV signal by over 97%; TRBV12-4 fell around 35%, not significantly. Every sequenced sample was a mix of normal T cells and leukemia cell line cells, and most of the targeted TRBV signal originated from the leukemia cells instead of the normal T cells. The TRBV-directed bispecific antibodies appeared to leave every TRBV family member untouched except the targeted genes and the closely related ones. Cross-reactivity of the anti-TRBV5-5 antibody with TRBV5-6 was attributed to high sequence similarity between the two genes.

Reading the label with the study, this specimen's treatment or condition is: alpha-V12: anti-TRBV12 scFv linked to anti-CD3 scFv. T cells were expanded from blood mononuclear cells with anti-CD3 antibody OKT3 or CD3/CD28 Dynabeads for 3 to 4 days. The anti-TRBV12 bispecific sample was taken from a coculture of Jurkat leukemia cells with normal T cells and was compared with an anti-CD19 bispecific control coculture. The expanded T cells were grown in RPMI 1640 containing around 9.2% fetal bovine serum, recombinant human IL-2 (roughly 94 IU/ml) and IL-7 (roughly 5.4 ng/ml). Each coculture contained 5 x 10^4 normal T cells, 5 x 10^4 target cells and bispecific antibody in roughly 100 ul and was incubated for over 15 hours at 37 degrees C. Every bispecific antibody was made of two single-chain variable fragments expressed in a single-chain diabody format with a His tag. The effector T cells were obtained from healthy human donors, with peripheral blood mononuclear cells isolated from leukapheresis samples by Ficoll density gradient centrifugation.

Its CDR3 holds 15 amino acids, cysteine through phenylalanine. Kept here is only the CDR3 DNA, which spans 45 bases and is read in frame from base 1. The germline V gene sets CDR1 to SNHLY and CDR2 to FYNNEI. Trimming removed 2 bases from V and 1 base from J, leaving 6 bases between the germline ends. This sequence was found in a human donor in good health. Some clones in this sample may be carry-over from other donors' samples. The material sequenced was healthy donor T cells cultured with leukemia cells, taken from a culture containing a bispecific antibody targeting TCR Vbeta12. The chain joins TRBV2 to TRBJ2-6; the D gene assignment is perhaps TRBD1 or TRBD2, with each matching 5 bases. The DNA sequence is as follows: TGTGCCAGCAGTGAATGGGGGTCTGGGGCCAACGTCCTGACTTTC. Its protein product is CASSEWGSGANVLTF.